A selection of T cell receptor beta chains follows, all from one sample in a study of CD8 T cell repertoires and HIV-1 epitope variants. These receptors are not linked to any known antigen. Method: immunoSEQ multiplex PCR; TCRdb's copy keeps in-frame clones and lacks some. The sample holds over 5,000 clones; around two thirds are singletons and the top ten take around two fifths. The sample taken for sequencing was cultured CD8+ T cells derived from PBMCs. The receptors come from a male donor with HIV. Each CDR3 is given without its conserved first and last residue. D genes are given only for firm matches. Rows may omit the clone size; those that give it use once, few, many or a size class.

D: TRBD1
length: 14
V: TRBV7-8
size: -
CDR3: ASSPQTGVRTDTQY

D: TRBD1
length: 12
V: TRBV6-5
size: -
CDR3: ASSYTGGAYEQY

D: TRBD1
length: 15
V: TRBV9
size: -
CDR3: ASSPGQGISGANVLT

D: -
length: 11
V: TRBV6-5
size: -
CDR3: ASSLRANTEAF

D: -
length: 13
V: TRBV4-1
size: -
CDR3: ASSQVLSGNQPQH

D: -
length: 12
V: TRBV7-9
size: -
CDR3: ASSLGGINQPQH

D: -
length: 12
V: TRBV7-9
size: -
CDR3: ASSLAGWGNEQF

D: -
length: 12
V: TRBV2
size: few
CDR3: ASSDELEIYEQY

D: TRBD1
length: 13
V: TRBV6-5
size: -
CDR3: ASSYETGVLTEAF

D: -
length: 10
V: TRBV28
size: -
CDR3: ASSFGTGELF

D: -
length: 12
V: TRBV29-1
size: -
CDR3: SASLTDMNTEAF

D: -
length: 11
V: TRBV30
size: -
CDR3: AWSATLSTEAF

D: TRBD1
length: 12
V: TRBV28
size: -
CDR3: ASSPGGRQETQY

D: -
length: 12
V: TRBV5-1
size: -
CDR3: ASSLDGGFDGYT

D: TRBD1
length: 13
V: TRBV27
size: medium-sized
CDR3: ASRSGQGRDYGYT

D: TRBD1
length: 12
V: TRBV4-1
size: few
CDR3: ASSQGQGNQPQH

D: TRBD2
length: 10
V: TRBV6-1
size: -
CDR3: ASSAGTIEQY

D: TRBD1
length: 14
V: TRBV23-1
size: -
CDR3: ASSHSGTGVNTEAF

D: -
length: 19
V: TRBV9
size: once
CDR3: ASSVVWGGSRMLRMVETQY

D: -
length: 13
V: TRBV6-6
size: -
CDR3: ASSYDDRETDTQY

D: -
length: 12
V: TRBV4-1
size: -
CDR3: ASSQGGASAEQY

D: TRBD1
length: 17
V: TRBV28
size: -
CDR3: ASSSPTGTGFSGANVLT

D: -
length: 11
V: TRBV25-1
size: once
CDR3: ASRLTGGGGYT

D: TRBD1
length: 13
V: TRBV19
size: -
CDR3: ASSSPTGGKETQY

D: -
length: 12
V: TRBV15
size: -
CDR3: ATSRDVGDYGYT

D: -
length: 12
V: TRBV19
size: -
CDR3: ASSPEYSEYGYT

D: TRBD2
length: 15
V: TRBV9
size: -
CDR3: ASSPWTSGGNTGELF

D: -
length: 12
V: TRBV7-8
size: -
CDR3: ASILGTNTGELF

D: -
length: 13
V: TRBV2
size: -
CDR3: ASSGNGVGTGELF

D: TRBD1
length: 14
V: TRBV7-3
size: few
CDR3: ASSLAGQGSYNEQF

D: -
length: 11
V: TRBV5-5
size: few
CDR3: ASSFGSYNEQF

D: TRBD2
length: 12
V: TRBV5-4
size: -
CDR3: ASSLTSGVGEQF

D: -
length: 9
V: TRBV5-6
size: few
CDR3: ASSDSEEAF

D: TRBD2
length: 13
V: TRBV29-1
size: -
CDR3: SVEERAGGPYEQY

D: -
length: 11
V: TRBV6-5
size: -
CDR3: ASSYSILYEQY

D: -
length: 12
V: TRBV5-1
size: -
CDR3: ASSLVLSTDTQY

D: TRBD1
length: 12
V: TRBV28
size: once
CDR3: ASSPSRTGGGYT

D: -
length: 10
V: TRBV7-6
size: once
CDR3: ASSPPGVTQY

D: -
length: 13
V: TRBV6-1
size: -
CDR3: ASSLDSFSGNTIY

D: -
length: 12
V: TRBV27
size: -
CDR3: ASSLQQNGYEQY

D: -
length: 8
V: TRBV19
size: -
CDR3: ASSGYGYT